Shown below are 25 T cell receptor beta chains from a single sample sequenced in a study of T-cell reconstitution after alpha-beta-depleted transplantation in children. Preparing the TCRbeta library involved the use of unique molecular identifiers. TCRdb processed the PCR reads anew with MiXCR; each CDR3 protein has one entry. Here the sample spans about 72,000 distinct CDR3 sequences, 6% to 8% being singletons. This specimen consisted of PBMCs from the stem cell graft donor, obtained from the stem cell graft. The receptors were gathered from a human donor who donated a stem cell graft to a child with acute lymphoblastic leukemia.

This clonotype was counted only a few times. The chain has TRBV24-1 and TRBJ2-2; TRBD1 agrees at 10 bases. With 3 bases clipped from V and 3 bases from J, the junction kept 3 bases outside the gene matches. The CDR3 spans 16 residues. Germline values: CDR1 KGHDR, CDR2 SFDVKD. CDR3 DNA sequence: TGTGCCACCAGTGATCCCGGGACAGGGGACACCGGGGAGCTGTTTTTT. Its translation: CATSDPGTGDTGELFF.

CDR3 DNA sequence: TGTGCCGTTAGCGCCCCGGACGAGCAGTACTTC. Translating it yields CAVSAPDEQYF. J is TRBJ2-7 and V is TRBV7-9; tentative D call: TRBD2 (5 bases). The CDR3 spans 11 residues. Trimming shortened V by 11 bases and J by 5 bases, and 13 bases separated the two germline ends. Germline CDR1 is SEHNR and CDR2 is FQNEAQ (reference sequence).

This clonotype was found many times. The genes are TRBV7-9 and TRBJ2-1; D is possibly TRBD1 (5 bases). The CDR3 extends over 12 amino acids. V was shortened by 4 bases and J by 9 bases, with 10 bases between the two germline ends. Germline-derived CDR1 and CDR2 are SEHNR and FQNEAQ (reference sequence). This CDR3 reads CASSSRDFEQFF. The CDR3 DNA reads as TGTGCCAGCAGCTCCAGGGATTTTGAGCAGTTCTTC.

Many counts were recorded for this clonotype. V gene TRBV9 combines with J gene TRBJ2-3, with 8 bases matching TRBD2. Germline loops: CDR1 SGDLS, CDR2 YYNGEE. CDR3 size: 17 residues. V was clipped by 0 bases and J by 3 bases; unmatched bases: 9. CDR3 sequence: CASSVGGAGEVTDTQYF. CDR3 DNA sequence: TGTGCCAGCAGCGTAGGAGGAGCGGGAGAAGTTACAGATACGCAGTATTTT.

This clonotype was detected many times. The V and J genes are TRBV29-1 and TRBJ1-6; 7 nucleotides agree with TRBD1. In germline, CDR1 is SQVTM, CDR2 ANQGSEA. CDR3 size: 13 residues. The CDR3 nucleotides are TGCGCTGGGGGCGGCCAGGGGGAATCACCCCTCCACTTT. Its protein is CAGGGQGESPLHF.

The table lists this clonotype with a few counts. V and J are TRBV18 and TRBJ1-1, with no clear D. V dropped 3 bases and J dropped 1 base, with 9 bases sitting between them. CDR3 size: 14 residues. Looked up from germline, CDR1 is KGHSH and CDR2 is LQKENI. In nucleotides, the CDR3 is TGTGCCAGCTCACCGGGTAGGGCGAACACTGAAGCTTTCTTT. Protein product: CASSPGRANTEAFF.

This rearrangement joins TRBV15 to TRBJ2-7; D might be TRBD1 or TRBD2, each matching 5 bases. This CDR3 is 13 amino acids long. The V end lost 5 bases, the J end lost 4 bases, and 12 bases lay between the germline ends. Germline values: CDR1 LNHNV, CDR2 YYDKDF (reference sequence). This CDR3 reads CATSAGGGYEQYF. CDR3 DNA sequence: TGTGCCACCAGCGCCGGTGGGGGTTACGAGCAGTACTTC.

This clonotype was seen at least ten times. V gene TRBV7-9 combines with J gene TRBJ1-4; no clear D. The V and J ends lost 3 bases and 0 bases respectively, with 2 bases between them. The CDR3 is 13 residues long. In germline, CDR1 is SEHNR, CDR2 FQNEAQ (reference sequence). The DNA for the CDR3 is TGTGCCAGCAGCTTTCCAACTAATGAAAAACTGTTTTTT. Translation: CASSFPTNEKLFF.

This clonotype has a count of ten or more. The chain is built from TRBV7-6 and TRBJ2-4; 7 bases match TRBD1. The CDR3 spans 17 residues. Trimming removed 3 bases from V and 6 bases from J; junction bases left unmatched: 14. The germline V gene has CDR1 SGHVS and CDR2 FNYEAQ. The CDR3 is CASSLAPKGAVVNIQYF. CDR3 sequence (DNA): TGTGCCAGCAGCTTGGCCCCTAAGGGGGCGGTTGTAAACATTCAGTACTTC.

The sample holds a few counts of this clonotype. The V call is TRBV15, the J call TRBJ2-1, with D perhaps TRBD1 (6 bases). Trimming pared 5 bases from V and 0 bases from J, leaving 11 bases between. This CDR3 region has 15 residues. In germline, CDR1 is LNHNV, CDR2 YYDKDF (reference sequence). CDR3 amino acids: CATSHGQSSYNEQFF. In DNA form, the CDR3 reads TGTGCCACCAGCCATGGACAGAGCTCCTACAATGAGCAGTTCTTC.

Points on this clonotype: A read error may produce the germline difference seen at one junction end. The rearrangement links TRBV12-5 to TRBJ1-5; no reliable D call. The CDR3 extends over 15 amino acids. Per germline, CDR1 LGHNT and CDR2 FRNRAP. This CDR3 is CSSGLVLPAFQPQHF. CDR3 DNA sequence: TGTTCTAGTGGTTTGGTACTCCCAGCTTTTCAGCCCCAGCATTTT.

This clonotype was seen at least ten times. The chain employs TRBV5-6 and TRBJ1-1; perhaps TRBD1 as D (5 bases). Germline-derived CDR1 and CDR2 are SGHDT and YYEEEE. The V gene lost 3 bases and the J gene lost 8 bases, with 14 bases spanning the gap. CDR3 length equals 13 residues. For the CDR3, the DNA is TGTGCCAGCAGCTGGCGACGGGGCGGGGAAGCTTTCTTT. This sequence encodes CASSWRRGGEAFF.

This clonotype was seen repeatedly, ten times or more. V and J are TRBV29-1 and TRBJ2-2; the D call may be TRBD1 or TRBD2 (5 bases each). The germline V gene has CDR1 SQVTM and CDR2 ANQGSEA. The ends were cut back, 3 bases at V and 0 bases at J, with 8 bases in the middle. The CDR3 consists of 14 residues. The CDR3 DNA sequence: TGCAGCGTTGACGAGGGGACGAACACCGGGGAGCTGTTTTTT. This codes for CSVDEGTNTGELFF.

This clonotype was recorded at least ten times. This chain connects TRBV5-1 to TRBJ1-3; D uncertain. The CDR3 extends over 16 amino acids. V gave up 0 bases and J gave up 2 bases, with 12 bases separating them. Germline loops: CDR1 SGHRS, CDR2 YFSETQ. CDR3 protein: CASSLDRTTAGNTIYF. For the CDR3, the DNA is TGCGCCAGCAGCTTGGATCGCACGACCGCTGGAAACACCATATATTTT.

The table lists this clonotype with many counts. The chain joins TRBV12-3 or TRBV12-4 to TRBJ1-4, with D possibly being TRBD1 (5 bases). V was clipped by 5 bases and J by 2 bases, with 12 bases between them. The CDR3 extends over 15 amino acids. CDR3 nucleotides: TGTGCCAGCAGTCAAGGGGATAAGACTAATGAAAAACTGTTTTTT. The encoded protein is CASSQGDKTNEKLFF.

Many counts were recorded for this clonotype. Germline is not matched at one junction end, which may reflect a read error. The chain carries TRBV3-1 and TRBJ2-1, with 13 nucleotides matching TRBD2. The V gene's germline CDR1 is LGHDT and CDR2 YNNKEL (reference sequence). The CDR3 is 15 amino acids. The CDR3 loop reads CASSPGLAGANEQFF. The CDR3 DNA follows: TGCGCCAGCAGCCCTGGACTAGCGGGAGCAAATGAGCAGTTCTTC.

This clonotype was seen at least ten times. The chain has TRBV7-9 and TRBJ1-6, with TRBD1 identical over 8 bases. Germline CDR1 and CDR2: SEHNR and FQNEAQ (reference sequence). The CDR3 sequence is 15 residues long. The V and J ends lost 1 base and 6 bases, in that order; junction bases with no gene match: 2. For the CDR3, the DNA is TGTGCCAGCAGCTTAGGGACAGGGTTTAATTCACCCCTCCACTTT. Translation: CASSLGTGFNSPLHF.

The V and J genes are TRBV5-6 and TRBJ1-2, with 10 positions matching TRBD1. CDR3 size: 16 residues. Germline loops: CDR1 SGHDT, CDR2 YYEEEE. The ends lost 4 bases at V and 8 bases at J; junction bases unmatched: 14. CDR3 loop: CASSPGQGGFIRGYTF. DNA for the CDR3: TGTGCCAGCAGCCCCGGACAGGGGGGCTTTATTCGGGGCTACACCTTC.

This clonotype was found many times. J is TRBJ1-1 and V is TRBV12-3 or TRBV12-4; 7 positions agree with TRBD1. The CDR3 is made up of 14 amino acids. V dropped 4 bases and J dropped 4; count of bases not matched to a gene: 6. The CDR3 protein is CASSSSGGSTEAFF. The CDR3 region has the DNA TGTGCCAGCAGTTCATCAGGGGGATCCACTGAAGCTTTCTTT.

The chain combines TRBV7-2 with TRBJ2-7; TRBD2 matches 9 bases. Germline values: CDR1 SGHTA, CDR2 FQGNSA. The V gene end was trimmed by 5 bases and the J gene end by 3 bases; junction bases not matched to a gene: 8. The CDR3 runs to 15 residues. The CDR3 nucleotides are TGTGCCAGCAGCGTTGTAGCGGGAGAACTCTACGAGCAGTACTTC. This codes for CASSVVAGELYEQYF.

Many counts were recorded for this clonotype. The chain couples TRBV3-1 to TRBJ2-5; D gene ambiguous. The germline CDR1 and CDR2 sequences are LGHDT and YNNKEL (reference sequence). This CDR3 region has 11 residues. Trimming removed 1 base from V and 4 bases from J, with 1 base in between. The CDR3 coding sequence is TGTGCCAGCAGCCAAGGAGAGACCCAGTACTTC. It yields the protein CASSQGETQYF.

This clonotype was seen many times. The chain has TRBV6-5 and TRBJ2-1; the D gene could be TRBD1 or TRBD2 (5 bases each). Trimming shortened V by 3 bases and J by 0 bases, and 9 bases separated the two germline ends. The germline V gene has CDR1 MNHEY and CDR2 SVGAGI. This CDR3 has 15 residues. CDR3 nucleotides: TGTGCCAGCAGTTATCCGGGACCCTCCTACAATGAGCAGTTCTTC. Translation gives CASSYPGPSYNEQFF.

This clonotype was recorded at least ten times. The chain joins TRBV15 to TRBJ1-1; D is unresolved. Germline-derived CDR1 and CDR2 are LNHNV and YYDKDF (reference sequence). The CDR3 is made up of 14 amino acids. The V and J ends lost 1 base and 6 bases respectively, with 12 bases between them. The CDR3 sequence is CATSRAIGRPEAFF. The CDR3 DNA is TGTGCCACCAGCAGAGCGATCGGACGGCCTGAAGCTTTCTTT.

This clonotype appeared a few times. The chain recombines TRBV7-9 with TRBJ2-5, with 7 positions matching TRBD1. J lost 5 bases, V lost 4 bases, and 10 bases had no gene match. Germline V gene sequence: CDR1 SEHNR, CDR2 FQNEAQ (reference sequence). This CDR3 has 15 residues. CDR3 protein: CASSSTPGQRETQYF. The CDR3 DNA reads TGTGCCAGCAGCTCGACCCCGGGACAGCGGGAGACCCAGTACTTC.

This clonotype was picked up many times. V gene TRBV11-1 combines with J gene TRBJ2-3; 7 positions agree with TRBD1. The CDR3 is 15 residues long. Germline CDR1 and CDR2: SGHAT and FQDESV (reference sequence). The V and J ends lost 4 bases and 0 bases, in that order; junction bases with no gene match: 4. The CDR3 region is CASSSPGQSTDTQYF. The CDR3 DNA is TGTGCCAGCAGCTCTCCGGGACAGAGCACAGATACGCAGTATTTT.